The T cell receptor (beta chain) described here comes from a study of blood T cell repertoires in COVID-19. The V gene lost 3 bases and the J gene lost 4 bases, with 15 bases spanning the gap. The CDR3 covers 15 residues. Germline values: CDR1 KGHSH, CDR2 LQKENI. Assay used: immunoSEQ multiplex PCR; TCRdb lists only in-frame clones, some missing. The table lists fewer than 150,000 clones, over 80% of them singletons. This sequence was found in a woman aged 50 to 60 with acute or convalescent COVID-19. The V gene is TRBV18, the J gene TRBJ1-1; weak D call: TRBD1 (5 bases). The source material was peripheral blood. In nucleotides, the CDR3 is TGTGCCAGCTCACCGGGGGGGAGTTTAAGCACTGAAGCTTTCTTT. This translates into CASSPGGSLSTEAFF.